This T cell receptor beta chain comes out of a study of blood T cell repertoires in COVID-19 (TCRdb year 2020). Looking at the study overall: Samples covering the acute and convalescent phases of COVID-19 were provided by collaborators in the United States, Italy and Spain. The prospective study material was composed of cDNA or gDNA derived from T cells, B-cell-depleted T cells, or PBMCs. The dataset comprised deeply sampled blood TCRbeta repertoires from subjects exposed to, actively infected with, or recovered from COVID-19. The repertoires were released in a freely available public database intended as a resource for research on the immune response to SARS-CoV-2. The samples were drawn from the first 160 participants of the ongoing ImmuneRACE study and from 1,254 subjects provided by 6 global collaborators. The sample metadata nearly always contained a de-identified subject ID, COVID-19 status, age in years and sex. HLA class I and class II types, where available, came from metadata supplied by the sample provider rather than from assay-based typing.

Enrolling through a virtual design, the prospective study's participants ranged in age from roughly 18 to 95 years and lived across roughly 23 United States geographic areas. Cohort assignment in the prospective study relied on participant-reported clinical history from a screening survey and a study questionnaire. Each participant in the prospective study had whole blood, serum and a nasopharyngeal or oropharyngeal swab collected by mobile phlebotomists. Prospective study participants could optionally give additional blood draws and questionnaires over an approximately 2-month period. Before DNA extraction, blood samples from the prospective study were shipped at room temperature or frozen. V loses 8 bases of germline sequence and J loses 0 bases, and the interval between the two ends is 13 bases. Per the germline V gene, MDHEN is the CDR1 and SYDVKM is the CDR2. The CDR3 covers 14 residues, taking in both the cysteine and the phenylalanine. The read is trimmed to its CDR3 DNA, 42 bases read in frame from base 1.

General findings and caveats noted by the study authors: The amount of clinical and demographic metadata varied by source and participant and was provided uncurated.

The immunoSEQ Assay, a bias-controlled multiplex PCR, was used to amplify TCRbeta CDR3 regions from genomic DNA. Per the source publication's procedure: Nucleated cell counts per sample were estimated from amplification of reference gene primers within the assay. To quantify the absolute abundance of each unique TCRbeta CDR3 rearrangement, sequence reads were collapsed and filtered. For each sample, productive Simpson clonality was calculated by taking the square root of Simpson's diversity index across productive rearrangements. This is the immuneACCESS table as TCRdb keeps it, with only in-frame sequences that have V and J called. A part of the clones is gone; compared with another copy, unresolved V genes explain less than half, and the rest is unexplained. V and J calls and clone size are as listed in that table; D and trimming were resolved from the DNA. This sample is represented by roughly 250,000 clones; roughly 87% of them were singletons. About 6.9% of the sample goes to the ten largest clones.

On this clone: There is no known antigen for this receptor. No much larger clone exists at a distance of one base, and base qualities are not known.

The receptor's source is a woman in her twenties or thirties with acute COVID-19. The rearranged chain carries TRBV28 and TRBJ1-1; the D gene is perhaps TRBD1, on 5 matching bases. Material: PBMCs or T cells enriched from blood (not recorded which). In nucleotides, the sequence is TGTGCCAGCCCCCCCTCAGGGATGAACACTGAAGCTTTCTTT. This yields the protein CASPPSGMNTEAFF. Reference TRBV28 and TRBJ1-1 proteins supply the regions before and after the CDR3; the full variable domain is: DVKVTQSSRYLVKRTGEKVFLECVQDMDHENMFWYRQDPGLGLRLIYFSYDVKMKEKGDIPEGYSVSREKKERFSLILESASTNQTSMYLCASPPSGMNTEAFFGQGTRLTVV.